This T cell receptor (beta chain) was captured by sequencing in a study of chemoradiotherapy in HPV16-positive cancers. The study, taken as a whole, reports: In HPV16-positive patients, HPV-responsive T-cell expansion tracked better recurrence-free survival.

V was cut by 0 bases and J by 6 bases, with 13 bases left in between. CDR1 SGHRS and CDR2 YFSETQ come from the germline V gene. CDR3 length: 15 residues. A few counts support this clone. Its antigen remains unidentified. Sequencing used immunoSEQ multiplex PCR; TCRdb keeps in-frame clones, though not all of them. The sample gives some 6,200 clones, 86% of which show up once; over 2% is in the top ten. This receptor was obtained from a human donor with HPV-associated anogenital cancer. The sequencing used tumor tissue, collected from a patient who underwent chemoradiotherapy. The chain has TRBV5-1 and TRBJ2-1, with D perhaps matching TRBD2 (5 bases). The DNA of the CDR3 is TGCGCCAGCAGCTTGGTAGGGAGATCCCGCAATGAGCAGTTCTTC. Translating gives CASSLVGRSRNEQFF.